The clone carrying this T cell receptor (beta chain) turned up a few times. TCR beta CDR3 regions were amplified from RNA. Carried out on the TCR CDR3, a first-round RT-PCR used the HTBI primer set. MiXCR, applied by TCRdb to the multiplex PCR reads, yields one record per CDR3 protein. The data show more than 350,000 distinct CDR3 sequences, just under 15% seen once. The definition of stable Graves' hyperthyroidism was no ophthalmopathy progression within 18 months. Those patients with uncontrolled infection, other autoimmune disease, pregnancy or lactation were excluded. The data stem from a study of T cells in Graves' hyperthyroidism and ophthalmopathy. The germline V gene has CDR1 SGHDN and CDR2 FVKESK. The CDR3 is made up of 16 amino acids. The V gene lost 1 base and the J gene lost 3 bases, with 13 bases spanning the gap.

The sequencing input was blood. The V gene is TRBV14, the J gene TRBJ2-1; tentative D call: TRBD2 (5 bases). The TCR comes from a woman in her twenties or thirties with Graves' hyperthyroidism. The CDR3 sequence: CASSQVSAEYYNEQFF. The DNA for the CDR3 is TGTGCCAGCAGCCAAGTCTCAGCGGAATACTACAATGAGCAGTTCTTC.